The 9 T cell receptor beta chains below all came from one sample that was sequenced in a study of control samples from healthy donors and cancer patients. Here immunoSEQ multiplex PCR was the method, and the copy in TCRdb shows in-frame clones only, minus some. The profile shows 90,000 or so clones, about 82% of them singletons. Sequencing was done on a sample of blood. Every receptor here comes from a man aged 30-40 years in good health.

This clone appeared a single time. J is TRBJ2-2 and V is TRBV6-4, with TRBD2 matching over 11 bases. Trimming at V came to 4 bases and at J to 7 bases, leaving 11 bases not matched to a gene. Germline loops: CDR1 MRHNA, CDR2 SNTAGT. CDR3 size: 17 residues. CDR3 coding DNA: TGTGCCAGCAGTGGCCCGGGACTAGCGGTTGATGACGGGGAGCTGTTTTTT. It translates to CASSGPGLAVDDGELFF.

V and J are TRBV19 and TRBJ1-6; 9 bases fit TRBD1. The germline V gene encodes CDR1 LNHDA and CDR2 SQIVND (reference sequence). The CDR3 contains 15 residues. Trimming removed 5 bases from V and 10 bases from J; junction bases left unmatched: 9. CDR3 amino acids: CASSPGTGFGSPLHF. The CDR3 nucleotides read TGTGCCAGTAGTCCCGGGACAGGGTTTGGATCACCCCTCCACTTT.

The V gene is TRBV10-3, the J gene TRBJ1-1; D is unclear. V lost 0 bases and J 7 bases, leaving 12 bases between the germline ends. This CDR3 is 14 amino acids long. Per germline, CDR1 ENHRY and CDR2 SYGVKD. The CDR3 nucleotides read TGTGCCATCAGTGAGTCGAGAGGAGGGAATGAAGCTTTCTTT. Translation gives CAISESRGGNEAFF.

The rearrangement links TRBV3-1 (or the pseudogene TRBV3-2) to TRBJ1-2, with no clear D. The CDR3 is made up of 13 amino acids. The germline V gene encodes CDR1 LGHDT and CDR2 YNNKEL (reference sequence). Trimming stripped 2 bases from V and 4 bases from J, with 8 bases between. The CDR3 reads CASSQSVGYGYTF. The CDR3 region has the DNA TGTGCCAGCAGCCAATCTGTCGGCTATGGCTACACCTTC.

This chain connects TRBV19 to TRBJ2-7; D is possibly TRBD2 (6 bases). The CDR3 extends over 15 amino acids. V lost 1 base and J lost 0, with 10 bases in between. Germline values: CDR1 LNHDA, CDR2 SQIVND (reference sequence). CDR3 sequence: CASSIVAGSSYEQYF. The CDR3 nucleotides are TGTGCCAGTAGTATAGTGGCGGGGAGCTCCTACGAGCAGTACTTC.

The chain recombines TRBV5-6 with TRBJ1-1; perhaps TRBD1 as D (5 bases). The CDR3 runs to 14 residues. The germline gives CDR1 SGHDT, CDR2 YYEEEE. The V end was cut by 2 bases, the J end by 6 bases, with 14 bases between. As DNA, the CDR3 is TGTGCCAGCAGCTTCCCGGGACCGGGGGCTGAAGCTTTCTTT. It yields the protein CASSFPGPGAEAFF. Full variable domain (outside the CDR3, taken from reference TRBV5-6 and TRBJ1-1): DAGVTQSPTHLIKTRGQQVTLRCSPKSGHDTVSWYQQALGQGPQFIFQYYEEEERQRGNFPDRFSGHQFPNYSSELNVNALLLGDSALYLCASSFPGPGAEAFFGQGTRLTVV.

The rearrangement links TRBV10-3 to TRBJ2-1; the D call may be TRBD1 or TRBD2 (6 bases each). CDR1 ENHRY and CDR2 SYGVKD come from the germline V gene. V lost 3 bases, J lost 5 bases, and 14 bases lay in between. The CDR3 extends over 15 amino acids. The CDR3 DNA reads TGTGCCATCAGTGATTCGGGGGCCGGGGACAATGAGCAGTTCTTC. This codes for CAISDSGAGDNEQFF.

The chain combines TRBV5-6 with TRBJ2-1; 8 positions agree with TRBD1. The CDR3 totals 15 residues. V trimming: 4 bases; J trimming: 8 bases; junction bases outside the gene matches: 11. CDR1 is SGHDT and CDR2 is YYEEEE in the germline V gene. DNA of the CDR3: TGTGCCAGCAGCCGGACAGGGCTGGGTGAGGATGAGCAGTTCTTC. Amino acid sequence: CASSRTGLGEDEQFF.

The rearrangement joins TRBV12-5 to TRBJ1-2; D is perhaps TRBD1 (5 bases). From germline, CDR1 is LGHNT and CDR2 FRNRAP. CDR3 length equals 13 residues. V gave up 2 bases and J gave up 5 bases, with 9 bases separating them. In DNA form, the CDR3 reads TGTGCTAGTGGTTTGAACAGGTTGTATGGCTACACCTTC. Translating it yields CASGLNRLYGYTF.